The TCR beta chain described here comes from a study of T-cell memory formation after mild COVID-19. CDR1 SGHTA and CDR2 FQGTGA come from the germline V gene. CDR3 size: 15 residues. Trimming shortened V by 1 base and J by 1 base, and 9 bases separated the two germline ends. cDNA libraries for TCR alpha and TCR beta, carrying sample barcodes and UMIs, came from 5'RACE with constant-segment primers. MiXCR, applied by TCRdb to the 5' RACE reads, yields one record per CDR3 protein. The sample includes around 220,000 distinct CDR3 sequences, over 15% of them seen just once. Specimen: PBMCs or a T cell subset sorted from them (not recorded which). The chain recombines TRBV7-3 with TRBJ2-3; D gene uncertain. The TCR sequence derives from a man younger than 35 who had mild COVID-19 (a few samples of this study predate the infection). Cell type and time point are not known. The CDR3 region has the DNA TGTGCCAGCAGCTTAAACCCGCAGGGCACAGATACGCAGTATTTT. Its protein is CASSLNPQGTDTQYF.